This T cell receptor (delta chain) was captured in a study of gamma-delta T cells after stem cell transplantation (dated by TCRdb to about 2016). The germline V gene supplies CDR1 TSWWSYY and CDR2 QGS. From the cysteine through the phenylalanine, the CDR3 covers 19 amino acids. The read is trimmed to its CDR3 DNA, 57 bases read in frame from base 1. V trim: 1 base; J trim: 1 base; unmatched bases: 15. Libraries were built with RT-PCR. Instrument on record: Illumina MiSeq. TCRdb processed the public reads again with the CATT caller, after which rows with matching DNA were combined. The sample table records 11,000 or so delta-chain clones; around two fifths of these occur just once. The ten top clones hold around 2.8% of the sample. About this clone itself: Its recognized antigen is unknown. No base quality information exists; no much larger clone differs at one position.

This receptor was obtained from a human donor. It is not recorded whose cells these are; they may come from a transplant donor. Recombination joined TRDV1 with TRDJ1; 7 bases in the middle match TRDD2. The sample consisted of gamma-delta T cells. The DNA reads TGTGCTCTTGGGGAACACCCGTTCCTACTCCCGTATGCCACCGATAAACTCATCTTT. Its translation is CALGEHPFLLPYATDKLIF.